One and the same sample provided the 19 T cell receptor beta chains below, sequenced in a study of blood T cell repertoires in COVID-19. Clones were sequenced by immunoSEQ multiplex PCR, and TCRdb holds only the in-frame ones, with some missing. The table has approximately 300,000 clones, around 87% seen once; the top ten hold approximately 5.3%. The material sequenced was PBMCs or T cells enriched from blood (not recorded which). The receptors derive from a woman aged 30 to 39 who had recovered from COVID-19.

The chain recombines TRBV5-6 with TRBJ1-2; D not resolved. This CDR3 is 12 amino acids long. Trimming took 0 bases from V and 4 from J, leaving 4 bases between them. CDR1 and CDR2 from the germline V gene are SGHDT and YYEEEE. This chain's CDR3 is CASSLAGYGYTF. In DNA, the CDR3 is TGTGCCAGCAGCTTGGCCGGCTATGGCTACACCTTC.

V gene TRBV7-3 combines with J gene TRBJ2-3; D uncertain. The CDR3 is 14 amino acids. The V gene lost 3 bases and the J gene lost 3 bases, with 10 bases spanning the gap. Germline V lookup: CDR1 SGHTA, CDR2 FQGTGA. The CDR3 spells CASSFRGTTDTQYF. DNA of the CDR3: TGTGCCAGCAGCTTCCGAGGCACAACAGATACGCAGTATTTT. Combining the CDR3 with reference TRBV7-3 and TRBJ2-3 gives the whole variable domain GAGVSQTPSNKVTEKGKYVELRCDPISGHTALYWYRQSLGQGPEFLIYFQGTGAADDSGLPNDRFFAVRPEGSVSTLKIQRTERGDSAVYLCASSFRGTTDTQYFGPGTRLTVL.

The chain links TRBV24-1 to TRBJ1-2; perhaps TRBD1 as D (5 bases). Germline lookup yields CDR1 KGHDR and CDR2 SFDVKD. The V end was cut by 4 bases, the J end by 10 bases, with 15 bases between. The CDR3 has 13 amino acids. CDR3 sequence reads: CATSDPRQRDYTF. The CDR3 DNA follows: TGTGCCACCAGTGACCCCCGACAGCGAGACTACACCTTC.

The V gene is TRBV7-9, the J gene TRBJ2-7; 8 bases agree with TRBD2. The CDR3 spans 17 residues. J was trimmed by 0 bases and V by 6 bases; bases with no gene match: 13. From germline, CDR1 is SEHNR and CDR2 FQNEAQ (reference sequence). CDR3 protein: CASRMDYSGGLSYEQYF. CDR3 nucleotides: TGTGCCAGCAGAATGGACTACAGCGGGGGCCTCTCCTACGAGCAGTACTTC.

The CDR3, as DNA: TGCAGCCCCCTTCCGGGCAGGGGGATTCAGCCCCAGCATTTT. Translating it yields CSPLPGRGIQPQHF. The rearrangement joins TRBV29-1 to TRBJ1-5, with 7 bases lining up with TRBD1. J gave up 6 bases and V 8 bases, and 13 bases lay outside the gene matches. CDR3 length equals 14 residues. The V gene's germline CDR1 is SQVTM and CDR2 ANQGSEA.

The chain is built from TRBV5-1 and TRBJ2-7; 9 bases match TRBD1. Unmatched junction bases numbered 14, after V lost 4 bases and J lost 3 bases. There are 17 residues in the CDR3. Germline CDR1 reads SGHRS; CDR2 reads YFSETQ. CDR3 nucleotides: TGCGCCAGCAGCGTAGAAGCCGGGACAGGGATGAACTACGAGCAGTACTTC. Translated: CASSVEAGTGMNYEQYF.

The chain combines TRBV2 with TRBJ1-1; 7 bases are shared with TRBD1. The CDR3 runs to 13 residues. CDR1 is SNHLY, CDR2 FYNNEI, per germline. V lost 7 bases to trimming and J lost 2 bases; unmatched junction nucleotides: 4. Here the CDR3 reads CASIKGANTEAFF. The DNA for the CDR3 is TGTGCCAGCATTAAGGGGGCTAACACTGAAGCTTTCTTT.

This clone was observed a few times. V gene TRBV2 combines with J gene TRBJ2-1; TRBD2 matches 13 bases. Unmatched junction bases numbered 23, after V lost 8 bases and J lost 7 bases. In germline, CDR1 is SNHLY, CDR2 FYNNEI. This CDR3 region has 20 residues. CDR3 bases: TGTGCCAGCGGGGGCCCGACTAGCGGGGGGTTTACCGGTTTTATTAATGAGCAGTTCTTC. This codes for CASGGPTSGGFTGFINEQFF.

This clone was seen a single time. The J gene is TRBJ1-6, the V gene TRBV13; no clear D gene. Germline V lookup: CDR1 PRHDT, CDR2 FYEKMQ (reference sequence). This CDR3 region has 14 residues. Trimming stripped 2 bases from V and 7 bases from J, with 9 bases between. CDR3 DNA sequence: TGTGCCAGCAGCTTACAGAGGGCAAATTCACCCCTCCACTTT. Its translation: CASSLQRANSPLHF.

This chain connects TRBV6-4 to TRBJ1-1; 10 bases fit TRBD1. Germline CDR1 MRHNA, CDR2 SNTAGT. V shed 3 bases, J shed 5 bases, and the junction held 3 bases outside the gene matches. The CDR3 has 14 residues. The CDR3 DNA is TGTGCCAGCAGTGAGGGACAGGGGAGGACTGAAGCTTTCTTT. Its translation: CASSEGQGRTEAFF.

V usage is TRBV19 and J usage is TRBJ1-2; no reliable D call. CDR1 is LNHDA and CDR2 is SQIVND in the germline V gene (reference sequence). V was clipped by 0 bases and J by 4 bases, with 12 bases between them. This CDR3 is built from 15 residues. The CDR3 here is CASSIDRNRGYGYTF. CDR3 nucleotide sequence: TGTGCCAGTAGTATAGATAGAAACCGAGGCTATGGCTACACCTTC.

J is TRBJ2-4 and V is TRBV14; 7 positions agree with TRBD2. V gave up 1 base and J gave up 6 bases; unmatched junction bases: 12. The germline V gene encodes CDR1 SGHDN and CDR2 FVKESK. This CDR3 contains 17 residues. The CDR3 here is CASSQGSPRGVGNIQYF. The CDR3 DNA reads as TGTGCCAGCAGCCAAGGCAGTCCCCGGGGGGTTGGAAACATTCAGTACTTC.

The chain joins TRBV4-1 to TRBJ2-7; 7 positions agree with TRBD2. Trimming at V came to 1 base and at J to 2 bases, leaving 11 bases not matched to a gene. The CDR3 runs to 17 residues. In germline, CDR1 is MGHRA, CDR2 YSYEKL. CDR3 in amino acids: CASSQVGPGTNAYEQYF. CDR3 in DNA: TGCGCCAGCAGCCAAGTCGGCCCCGGGACTAATGCCTACGAGCAGTACTTC.

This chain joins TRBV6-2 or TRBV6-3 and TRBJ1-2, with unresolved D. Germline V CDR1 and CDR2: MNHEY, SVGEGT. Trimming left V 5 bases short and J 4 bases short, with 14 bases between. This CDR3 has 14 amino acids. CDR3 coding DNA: TGTGCCAGCAGTATGATACAGATGGGCTATGGCTACACCTTC. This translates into CASSMIQMGYGYTF.

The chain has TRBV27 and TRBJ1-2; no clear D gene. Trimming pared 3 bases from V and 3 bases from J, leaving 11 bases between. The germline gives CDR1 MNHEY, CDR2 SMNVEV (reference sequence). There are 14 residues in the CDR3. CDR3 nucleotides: TGTGCCAGCAGTTTGGCGGCATCTGACTATGGCTACACCTTC. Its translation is CASSLAASDYGYTF.

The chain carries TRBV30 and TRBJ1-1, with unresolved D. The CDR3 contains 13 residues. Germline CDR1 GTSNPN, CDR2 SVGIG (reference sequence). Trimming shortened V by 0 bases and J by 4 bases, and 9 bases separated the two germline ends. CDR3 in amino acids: CAWSVTPGTEAFF. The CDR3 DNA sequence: TGTGCCTGGAGTGTAACCCCCGGCACTGAAGCTTTCTTT. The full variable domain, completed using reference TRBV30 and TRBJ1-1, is SQTIHQWPATLVQPVGSPLSLECTVEGTSNPNLYWYRQAAGRGLQLLFYSVGIGQISSEVPQNLSASRPQDRQFILSSKKLLLSDSGFYLCAWSVTPGTEAFFGQGTRLTVV.

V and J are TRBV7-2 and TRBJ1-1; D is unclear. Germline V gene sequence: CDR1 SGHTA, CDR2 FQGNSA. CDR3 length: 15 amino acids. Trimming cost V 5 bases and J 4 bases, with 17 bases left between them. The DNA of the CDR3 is TGTGCCAGCAGCCCTATGTTGATACGTTCCACTGAAGCTTTCTTT. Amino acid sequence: CASSPMLIRSTEAFF. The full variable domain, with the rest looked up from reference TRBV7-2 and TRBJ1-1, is GAGVSQSPSNKVTEKGKDVELRCDPISGHTALYWYRQSLGQGLEFLIYFQGNSAPDKSGLPSDRFSAERTGGSVSTLTIQRTQQEDSAVYLCASSPMLIRSTEAFFGQGTRLTVV.

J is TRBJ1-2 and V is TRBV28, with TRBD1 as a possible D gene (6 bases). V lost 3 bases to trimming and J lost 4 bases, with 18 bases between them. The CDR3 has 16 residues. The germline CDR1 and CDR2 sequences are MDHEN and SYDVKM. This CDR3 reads CASSLGFEDSLYGYTF. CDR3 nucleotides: TGTGCCAGCAGTTTGGGTTTCGAGGACAGCCTCTATGGCTACACCTTC.

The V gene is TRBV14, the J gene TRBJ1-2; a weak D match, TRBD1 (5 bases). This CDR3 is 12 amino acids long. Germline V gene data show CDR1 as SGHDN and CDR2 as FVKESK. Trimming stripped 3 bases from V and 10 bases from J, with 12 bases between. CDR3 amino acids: CASSQLTVAYTF. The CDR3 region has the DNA TGTGCCAGCAGCCAGCTGACAGTGGCCTACACCTTC.